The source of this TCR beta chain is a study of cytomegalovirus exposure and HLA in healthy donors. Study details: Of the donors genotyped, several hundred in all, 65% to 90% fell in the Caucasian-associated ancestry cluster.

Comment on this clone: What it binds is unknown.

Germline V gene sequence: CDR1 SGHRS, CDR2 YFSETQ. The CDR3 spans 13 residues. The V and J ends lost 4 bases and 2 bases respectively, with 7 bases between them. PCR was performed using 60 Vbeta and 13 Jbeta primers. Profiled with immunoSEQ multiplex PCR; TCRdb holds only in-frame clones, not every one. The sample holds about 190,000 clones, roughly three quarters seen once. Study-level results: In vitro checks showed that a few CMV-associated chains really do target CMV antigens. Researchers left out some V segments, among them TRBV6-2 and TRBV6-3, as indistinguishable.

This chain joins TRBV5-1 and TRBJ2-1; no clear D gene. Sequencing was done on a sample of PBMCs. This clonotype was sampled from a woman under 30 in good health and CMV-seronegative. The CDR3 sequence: CASSPDTYNEQFF. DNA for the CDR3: TGCGCCAGCAGCCCCGACACCTACAATGAGCAGTTCTTC.